This T cell receptor beta chain was sequenced in a study of cytomegalovirus exposure and HLA in healthy donors. Study-wide results and caveats: A prior analysis recorded that most TCR beta V segments were productive about 87% or about 30% of the time. In vitro data verified three CMV-associated chains as specific for CMV antigens. Being indistinguishable, some V segments were excluded, TRBV6-2 and TRBV6-3 among them. A later analysis linked a missense DCLRE1C variant to TCR beta V- and J-gene trimming.

About this clone: Its target is not known.

PCR involved 60 Vbeta and 13 Jbeta primers. TCRdb's table, derived via immunoSEQ multiplex PCR, lists solely in-frame clones and lacks some. Of roughly 190,000 clones detected, about 80% appear once; the ten largest clones hold about 1%. Germline CDR1 is SGHTA and CDR2 is FQGNSA. The CDR3 loop spans 17 amino acids. V was clipped by 1 base and J by 4 bases; unmatched bases: 5. The gene calls are TRBV7-2 and TRBJ2-6; TRBD1 matches 9 bases. Sequenced: PBMCs. The sequence was obtained from a woman in her forties in good health and CMV-seronegative. The CDR3 DNA follows: TGTGCCAGCAGCTTAGTAGGGACAGGGAACGGGGCCAACGTCCTGACTTTC. Amino acids: CASSLVGTGNGANVLTF.